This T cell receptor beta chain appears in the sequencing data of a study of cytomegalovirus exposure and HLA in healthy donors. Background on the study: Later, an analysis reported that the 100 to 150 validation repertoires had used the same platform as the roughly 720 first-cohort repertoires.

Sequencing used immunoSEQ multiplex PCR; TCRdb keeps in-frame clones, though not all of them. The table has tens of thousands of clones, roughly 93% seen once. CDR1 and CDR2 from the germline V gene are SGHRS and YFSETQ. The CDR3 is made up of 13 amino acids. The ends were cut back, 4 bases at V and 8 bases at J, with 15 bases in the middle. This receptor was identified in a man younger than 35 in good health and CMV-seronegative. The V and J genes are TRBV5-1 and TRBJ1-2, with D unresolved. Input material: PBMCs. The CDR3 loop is CASSVDQPGGYTF. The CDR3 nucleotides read TGCGCCAGCAGCGTGGACCAGCCGGGGGGCTACACCTTC.